The source of this T cell receptor beta chain is a study of T cells in tumors after PD-1 blockade. Looking at the study overall: No patient had prior checkpoint blockade, systemic immunosuppression, or radiotherapy within 4 weeks. General study findings and limits: Expanded exhausted CD8+ clones after therapy were mostly novel clonotypes.

Sequencing used immunoSEQ multiplex PCR; TCRdb keeps in-frame clones, though not all of them. Of roughly 12,000 clones listed, under 80% are singletons. A remark on this clone: Its antigen is undetermined.

The V gene's germline CDR1 is SGHRS and CDR2 YFSETQ. The CDR3 has 17 residues. Trimming stripped 0 bases from V and 2 bases from J, with 16 bases between. J is TRBJ2-3 and V is TRBV5-1; weak D call: TRBD2 (5 bases). Here the sequenced sample was tumor tissue, taken before anti-PD-1 treatment. The clonotype originates from a human donor with basal cell carcinoma. CDR3 region: CASSLASRTFATDTQYF. The CDR3 DNA reads as TGCGCCAGCAGCTTGGCGTCGAGGACTTTTGCCACAGATACGCAGTATTTT.